This T cell receptor beta chain was sequenced during a study of blood T cell repertoires in COVID-19. Whole-study context: Sites across the United States, Italy and Spain contributed samples from acute and convalescent COVID-19. T cells, B-cell-depleted T cells, or PBMCs provided the cDNA or gDNA that served as material.

Original processing methods: Researchers report that nucleated cell counts were estimated from reference gene primer amplification. TCRdb's copy holds only in-frame clones and misses some; the assay was immunoSEQ multiplex PCR. V and J calls and clone size are those listed in that table; D and trimming were worked out from the DNA. Of under 95,000 clones listed, 70% to 85% were seen once; the top ten hold approximately 10%. The germline CDR1 and CDR2 sequences are SGHNT and YYREEE (reference sequence). V shed 4 bases and J 4 bases; nucleotides not matched to a gene: 7. The CDR3 sequence is 15 residues long. This clone was observed a single time.

The sequence derives from a man between 65 and 85 years old with acute or convalescent COVID-19. This chain uses TRBV5-4 with TRBJ1-4; 7 bases match TRBD1. Sequenced input: peripheral blood. CDR3 in amino acids: CASSKGGQGNEKLFF. The DNA for the CDR3 is TGTGCCAGCAGCAAAGGGGGCCAGGGTAATGAAAAACTGTTTTTT.